These T cell receptor beta chains were read from a single sample in a study of blood T cell repertoires in COVID-19. Here immunoSEQ multiplex PCR was the method, and the copy in TCRdb shows in-frame clones only, minus some. The sample yields more than 250,000 clones, 85% to 90% seen once. The specimen sequenced was PBMCs or T cells enriched from blood (not recorded which). Source of these receptors: a woman aged 18 to 35 who had recovered from COVID-19. Each CDR3 is given with its conserved first and last residue. The D gene is left open where the match is weak. Size values are once, few and many counts, or a class for expanded clones, and some rows have none.

D gene,clone size,V gene,J gene,CDR3 protein,CDR3 DNA
TRBD1,few,TRBV6-5,TRBJ1-2,CASSSDREVGGYTF,TGTGCCAGCAGTTCAGACAGGGAGGTTGGCGGCTACACCTTC
.,.,TRBV29-1,TRBJ1-2,CSVKPAGALLYGYTF,TGCAGCGTTAAACCAGCGGGAGCTCTCCTCTATGGCTACACCTTC
.,.,TRBV3-1/TRBV3-2,TRBJ1-2,CASSRDTASYYGYTF,TGTGCCAGCAGCCGAGATACTGCGAGCTACTATGGCTACACCTTC
TRBD2,.,TRBV30,TRBJ2-7,CAWRNPAGDPQGTGTSGRAHEQYF,TGTGCCTGGAGGAATCCCGCAGGGGACCCGCAAGGAACCGGGACTAGCGGGAGGGCCCACGAGCAGTACTTC
.,.,TRBV19,TRBJ1-3,CASSIWDSRSGNTIYF,TGTGCCAGTAGTATTTGGGACTCTCGCTCTGGAAACACCATATATTTT
TRBD1,.,TRBV27,TRBJ2-3,CASSSGQVGTDTQYF,TGTGCCAGCAGTTCAGGACAGGTGGGGACAGATACGCAGTATTTT
.,.,TRBV2,TRBJ2-2,CASSDPSRTGELFF,TGTGCCAGCAGTGATCCTAGCCGCACCGGGGAGCTGTTTTTT
TRBD2,once,TRBV27,TRBJ2-7,CASSPDLAGVTYEQYF,TGTGCCAGCAGTCCCGACCTAGCGGGAGTAACCTACGAGCAGTACTTC
.,.,TRBV12-5,TRBJ2-7,CASGLSVKSTEPSYEQYF,TGTGCTAGTGGTTTGTCTGTAAAAAGTACTGAGCCTTCCTACGAGCAGTACTTC
.,many,TRBV6-5,TRBJ1-2,CASSYSGAANYGYTF,TGTGCCAGCAGTTACTCGGGGGCAGCTAACTATGGCTACACCTTC
.,.,TRBV27,TRBJ1-1,CASIPDPGQSNTEAFF,TGTGCCAGCATTCCCGACCCGGGACAATCCAACACTGAAGCTTTCTTT
.,.,TRBV7-3,TRBJ1-1,CASSLIGGRTEAFF,TGTGCCAGCAGCTTAATCGGGGGGAGGACTGAAGCTTTCTTT
.,.,TRBV2,TRBJ1-2,CASSTVGEGGYTF,TGTGCCAGCAGTACGGTCGGGGAGGGTGGCTACACCTTC
TRBD1,.,TRBV30,TRBJ1-6,CAGGTGPNSPLHF,TGTGCCGGAGGGACAGGTCCTAATTCACCCCTCCACTTT
TRBD1,.,TRBV11-1,TRBJ2-1,CASSLGTGTYNEQFF,TGTGCCAGCAGCTTAGGGACAGGGACCTACAATGAGCAGTTCTTC
TRBD1,.,TRBV5-8,TRBJ2-3,CASSWGTGDGTDTQYF,TGTGCCAGCAGCTGGGGGACAGGGGACGGCACAGATACGCAGTATTTT
.,.,TRBV7-9,TRBJ1-2,CASSLWGSDGYTF,TGTGCCAGCAGCTTATGGGGCAGCGATGGCTACACCTTC
.,.,TRBV2,TRBJ1-2,CASKGVGGYGYTF,TGTGCCAGCAAGGGGGTAGGGGGCTATGGCTACACCTTC
.,.,TRBV9,TRBJ2-2,CASSVGNRVDTGELFF,TGTGCCAGCAGCGTAGGCAACAGGGTAGACACCGGGGAGCTGTTTTTT
TRBD1,.,TRBV28,TRBJ2-7,CASRTDRGLTYEQYF,TGTGCCAGCAGAACCGACAGGGGGTTAACCTACGAGCAGTACTTC
TRBD2,.,TRBV9,TRBJ2-1,CASSVGLAGGRSSYNEQFF,TGTGCCAGCAGCGTAGGACTAGCGGGAGGTCGTAGCTCCTACAATGAGCAGTTCTTC
.,few,TRBV7-3,TRBJ1-1,CASSPRGGRYTEAFF,TGTGCCAGCAGCCCAAGAGGGGGACGGTACACTGAAGCTTTCTTT
.,.,TRBV3-1/TRBV3-2,TRBJ2-3,CASSQDIGRGKEHTDTQYF,TGTGCCAGCAGCCAAGATATAGGCAGGGGTAAGGAACACACAGATACGCAGTATTTT
.,.,TRBV5-6,TRBJ1-2,CASSLYAGVNYGYTF,TGTGCCAGCAGCTTGTATGCAGGGGTTAACTATGGCTACACCTTC
TRBD2,.,TRBV12-3/TRBV12-4,TRBJ2-7,CASSDTGGYEQYF,TGTGCCAGCAGTGATACGGGGGGCTACGAGCAGTACTTC
.,.,TRBV28,TRBJ1-3,CASSLSGAGNTIYF,TGTGCCAGCAGTTTATCGGGGGCTGGAAACACCATATATTTT
TRBD1,few,TRBV3-1/TRBV3-2,TRBJ1-2,CASSQVELRGQDGYTF,TGTGCCAGCAGCCAAGTCGAACTCAGGGGGCAGGATGGCTACACCTTC
TRBD1,many,TRBV19,TRBJ2-5,CASSSTFGQGAFETQYF,TGTGCCAGTAGTAGCACGTTTGGACAGGGGGCGTTTGAGACCCAGTACTTC
TRBD2,.,TRBV5-8,TRBJ2-7,CASSLYTGEGVHEQYF,TGTGCCAGCAGCTTGTACACGGGGGAGGGAGTTCACGAGCAGTACTTC
.,.,TRBV10-3,TRBJ1-1,CAISESQTGEAFF,TGTGCCATCAGTGAGTCTCAGACAGGTGAAGCTTTCTTT
TRBD2,.,TRBV19,TRBJ2-1,CASSNLRASGSFHYNEQFF,TGTGCCAGTAGTAATTTGAGGGCTAGCGGGTCGTTCCACTACAATGAGCAGTTCTTC
.,.,TRBV28,TRBJ2-5,CASSPSLGSETQYF,TGTGCCAGCAGTCCCTCGTTGGGCTCAGAGACCCAGTACTTC
TRBD1,.,TRBV2,TRBJ2-5,CASSGDRAETQYF,TGTGCCAGCAGTGGGGACAGGGCTGAGACCCAGTACTTC
.,.,TRBV12-3/TRBV12-4,TRBJ1-1,CASSLARDTEAFF,TGTGCCAGCAGTTTAGCTCGGGACACTGAAGCTTTCTTT
TRBD1,.,TRBV2,TRBJ1-1,CASSDLGQVKAFF,TGTGCCAGCAGTGATTTAGGACAGGTTAAAGCTTTCTTT
TRBD2,.,TRBV7-3,TRBJ2-1,CASSFPGLAGMNEQFF,TGTGCCAGCAGCTTTCCGGGACTAGCGGGAATGAATGAGCAGTTCTTC
TRBD1,.,TRBV18,TRBJ1-1,CASSPLETGVKLEAFF,TGTGCCAGCTCACCTCTTGAAACAGGGGTAAAGTTGGAAGCTTTCTTT
.,once,TRBV7-9,TRBJ1-2,CASSPYWTEEDGYTF,TGTGCCAGCAGCCCATATTGGACAGAAGAGGATGGCTACACCTTC
.,.,TRBV6-4,TRBJ1-6,CASSDPRQGGFVSYNSPLHF,TGTGCCAGCAGTGACCCGCGGCAGGGAGGTTTTGTCTCCTATAATTCACCCCTCCACTTT
.,.,TRBV18,TRBJ2-2,CASSLRTINTGELFF,TGTGCCAGCTCTCTTCGGACTATAAACACCGGGGAGCTGTTTTTT
.,.,TRBV29-1,TRBJ2-1,CSVSRARNEQFF,TGCAGCGTTTCGCGGGCCCGCAATGAGCAGTTCTTC
.,.,TRBV24-1,TRBJ2-1,CATNAGGSSYNEQFF,TGTGCCACCAACGCCGGCGGAAGCTCCTACAATGAGCAGTTCTTC
TRBD2,.,TRBV5-1,TRBJ2-1,CASSLDALAGYNEQFF,TGCGCCAGCAGCTTGGATGCACTAGCGGGCTACAATGAGCAGTTCTTC
.,.,TRBV28,TRBJ2-5,CASSFGETQYF,TGTGCCAGCAGTTTCGGTGAAACCCAGTACTTC
TRBD2,.,TRBV5-1,TRBJ2-2,CASSPVAGANTGELFF,TGCGCCAGCAGCCCCGTAGCGGGAGCGAACACCGGGGAGCTGTTTTTT
.,.,TRBV9,TRBJ2-1,CASSPTSSLSYNEQFF,TGTGCCAGCAGTCCTACTAGCTCCCTCTCCTACAATGAGCAGTTCTTC
TRBD1,.,TRBV29-1,TRBJ1-1,CSVGGQGLPEAFF,TGCAGCGTTGGAGGACAGGGCTTGCCTGAAGCTTTCTTT
TRBD2,few,TRBV27,TRBJ2-1,CASSPRGGRDGNEQFF,TGTGCCAGCAGCCCCCGGGGCGGGAGGGATGGAAATGAGCAGTTCTTC
.,once,TRBV6-5,TRBJ1-2,CASILGAGHFYGYTF,TGTGCCAGCATATTGGGGGCCGGCCACTTCTATGGCTACACCTTC
TRBD2,.,TRBV4-2,TRBJ2-7,CASSQESGRAYEQYF,TGTGCCAGCAGCCAAGAAAGCGGGAGGGCCTACGAGCAGTACTTC
.,.,TRBV30,TRBJ1-6,CAWKARNSPLHF,TGTGCCTGGAAGGCTAGGAATTCACCCCTCCACTTT
.,few,TRBV29-1,TRBJ1-1,CSVVTARDTEAFF,TGCAGCGTTGTGACGGCCAGGGACACTGAAGCTTTCTTT